Sequencing of this TCR beta chain was carried out in a study of blood T cell repertoires in COVID-19. Study context: The United States, Italy and Spain were the sources of the acute and convalescent COVID-19 samples. T cells, B-cell-depleted T cells, or PBMCs supplied cDNA or gDNA.

Original processing methods: Nucleated cell number was recorded as an estimate derived from reference gene primer amplification. Using immunoSEQ multiplex PCR, the repertoire was profiled, and TCRdb retains in-frame clones only, with some absent. That table gives V, J and clone size, and the DNA gave D and trimming. The sample holds approximately 88,000 clones, around three quarters seen once. Trimming removed 4 bases from V and 8 bases from J, with 27 bases in between. The CDR3 covers 17 residues. Germline CDR1 reads SGHRS; CDR2 reads YFSETQ. This clone showed up just once. The sequence was obtained from a human donor in a cohort sampled during active COVID-19. This chain joins TRBV5-1 and TRBJ1-2; D perhaps matches TRBD1 (5 bases). Sequencing used peripheral blood. CDR3 region: CASSPTAGTRNAGGYTF. Written as DNA, the CDR3 is TGCGCCAGCAGCCCGACTGCCGGGACCAGAAACGCGGGAGGCTACACCTTC. The full variable domain, in which reference TRBV5-1 and TRBJ1-2 provide the parts outside the CDR3, is KAGVTQTPRYLIKTRGQQVTLSCSPISGHRSVSWYQQTPGQGLQFLFEYFSETQRNKGNFPGRFSGRQFSNSRSEMNVSTLELGDSALYLCASSPTAGTRNAGGYTFGSGTRLTVV.